What follows is one T cell receptor beta chain and its context. Participant age was about 18 to 89 years, and participants resided in around 24 US areas. The record originates from a study of blood T cell repertoires in COVID-19. Between the trimmed V and J ends, which lost 1 base and 1 base, there was a span of 7 bases. This CDR3 spans 14 amino acids. CDR1 and CDR2 from the germline V gene are MGHRA and YSYEKL. Measured with immunoSEQ multiplex PCR; TCRdb has only the in-frame clones, and not every one. Of approximately 360,000 clones in the sample, around 87% are singletons; the top ten hold approximately 0.96%.

This receptor was taken from a woman aged 30 to 39 with acute COVID-19. Input material: PBMCs or T cells enriched from blood (not recorded which). This chain joins TRBV4-1 and TRBJ2-5, with a possible D match to TRBD2 (5 bases). CDR3 nucleotides: TGCGCCAGCAGCCAAGTACGGGGCCAAGAGACCCAGTACTTC. Translating gives CASSQVRGQETQYF.